The 3 T cell receptor beta chains below all came from one sample that was sequenced in a study of blood T cell repertoires in COVID-19 (dated by TCRdb to about 2020). Receptor amplification or capture employed the immunoSEQ multiplex PCR assay. TCRdb took this table from immuneACCESS and kept in-frame rearrangements with V and J called. Such tables lack part of the clones; where checked against another copy, unresolved V genes explain under half of the gap, and the rest is unexplained. The sample records hundreds of thousands of clones, about four fifths of which are singletons. The ten biggest clones cover 7.5% of the sample. Sequenced: peripheral blood. The receptors come from a woman older than 75 with COVID-19, enrolled during active disease.

This chain joins TRBV10-1 and TRBJ2-7; weak D call: TRBD2 (5 bases). Per germline, CDR1 WNHNN and CDR2 SYGVQD (reference sequence). This CDR3 has 13 amino acids. The V and J ends lost 8 bases and 0 bases respectively, with 11 bases between them. In nucleotides, the CDR3 is TGCGCCAGCGAGGGCGCCTCCTCCTACGAGCAGTACTTC. It specifies CASEGASSYEQYF.

This clone was observed a single time. This chain's CDR3 is CASSTHDPGQLEAFF. The CDR3 coding sequence is TGTGCCAGTAGTACCCATGACCCGGGACAGTTAGAAGCTTTCTTT. The chain links TRBV19 to TRBJ1-1; 7 positions match TRBD1. V trimming: 4 bases; J trimming: 8 bases; junction bases outside the gene matches: 13. This CDR3 is 15 amino acids long. Germline CDR1 is LNHDA and CDR2 is SQIVND (reference sequence).

This clone was seen a handful of times. At the DNA level, this CDR3 is encoded by other sequences in the same sample as well. This chain links TRBV6-5 with TRBJ1-2, with TRBD1 matching over 9 bases. J lost 7 bases, V lost 2 bases, and 5 bases had no gene match. The CDR3 loop spans 14 amino acids. Looked up from germline, CDR1 is MNHEY and CDR2 is SVGAGI. CDR3 nucleotide sequence: TGTGCCAGCAGTTACACGGGACAGGGTAGTGGCTACACCTTC. This gives the protein CASSYTGQGSGYTF.